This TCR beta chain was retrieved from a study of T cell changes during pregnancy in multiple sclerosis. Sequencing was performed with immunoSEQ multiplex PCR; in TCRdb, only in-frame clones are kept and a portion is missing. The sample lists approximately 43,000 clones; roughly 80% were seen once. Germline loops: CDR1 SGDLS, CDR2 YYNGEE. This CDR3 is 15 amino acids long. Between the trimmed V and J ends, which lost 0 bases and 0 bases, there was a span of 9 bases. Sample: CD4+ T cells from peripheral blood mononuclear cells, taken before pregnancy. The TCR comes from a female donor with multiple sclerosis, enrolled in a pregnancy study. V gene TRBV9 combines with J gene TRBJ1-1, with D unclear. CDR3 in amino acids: CASSVAPTLNTEAFF. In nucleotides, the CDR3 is TGTGCCAGCAGCGTAGCCCCGACACTGAACACTGAAGCTTTCTTT.